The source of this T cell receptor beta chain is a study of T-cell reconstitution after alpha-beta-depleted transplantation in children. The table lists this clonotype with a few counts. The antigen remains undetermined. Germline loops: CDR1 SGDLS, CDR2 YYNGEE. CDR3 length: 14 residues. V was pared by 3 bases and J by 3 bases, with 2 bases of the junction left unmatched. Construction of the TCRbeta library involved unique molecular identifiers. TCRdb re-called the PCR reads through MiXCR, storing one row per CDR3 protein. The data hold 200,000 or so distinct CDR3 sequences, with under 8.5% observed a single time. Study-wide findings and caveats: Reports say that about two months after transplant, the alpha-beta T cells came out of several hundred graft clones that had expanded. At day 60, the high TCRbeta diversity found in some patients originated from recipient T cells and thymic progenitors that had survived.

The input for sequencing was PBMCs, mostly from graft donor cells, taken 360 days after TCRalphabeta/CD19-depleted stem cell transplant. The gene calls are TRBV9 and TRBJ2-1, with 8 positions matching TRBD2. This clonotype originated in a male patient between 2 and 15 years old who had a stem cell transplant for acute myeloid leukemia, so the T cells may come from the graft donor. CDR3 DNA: TGTGCCAGCAGCGGCGGGGGGATCTACAATGAGCAGTTCTTC. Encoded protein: CASSGGGIYNEQFF.